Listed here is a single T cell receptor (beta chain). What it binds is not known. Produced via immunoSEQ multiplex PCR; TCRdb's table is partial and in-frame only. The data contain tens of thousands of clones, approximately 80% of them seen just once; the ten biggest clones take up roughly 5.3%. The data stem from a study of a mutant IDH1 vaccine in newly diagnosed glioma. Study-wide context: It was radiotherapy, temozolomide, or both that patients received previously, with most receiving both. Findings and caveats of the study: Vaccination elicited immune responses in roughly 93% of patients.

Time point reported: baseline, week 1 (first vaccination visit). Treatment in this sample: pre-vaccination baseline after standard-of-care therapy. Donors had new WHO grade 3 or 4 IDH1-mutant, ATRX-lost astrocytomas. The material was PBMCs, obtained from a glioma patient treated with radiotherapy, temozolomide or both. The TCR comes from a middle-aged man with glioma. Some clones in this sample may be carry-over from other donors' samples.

CDR3 coding DNA: TGTGCCAGCAGTTTAATAACCGGGGAGCTGTTTTTT. Translated, it gives CASSLITGELFF. The chain carries TRBV27 and TRBJ2-2; no clear D. Deletions cut 2 bases from V and 5 bases from J, with 3 bases between. The CDR3 is 12 residues long. Looked up from germline, CDR1 is MNHEY and CDR2 is SMNVEV (reference sequence).